A single T cell receptor beta chain is shown here with its context. The antigen is undetermined. The data belong to a study of memory CD4+ T cells and cytomegalovirus serostatus. About the research overall: Of the healthy Belgian adults, under 10 were CMV seropositive and fewer than 30 seronegative. The study's findings and limits: Of around 160 reported CMV TCRbeta sequences, 65 to 85 were found in memory CD4+ repertoires. Median bootstrapped AUC for CMV status was about 0.95 originally, approximately 0.9 US-trained. The CMV-associated TCR signature appears largely within the CD4+ memory repertoire.

Libraries were prepared by immunoSEQ multiplex PCR; TCRdb keeps only in-frame clonotypes and omits some of them. The repertoire holds over 50,000 clones, with 75% to 90% as singletons. The sort gate was single viable CD3+CD4+CD8-CD45RO+ cells for memory CD4+ T cells. Trimming removed 3 bases from V and 4 bases from J, with 12 bases in between. This CDR3 has 14 residues. Germline V gene lookup returns CDR1 SSHAT and CDR2 FNYEAQ (reference sequence). The sequence was collected from an adult in good health and CMV-seronegative. V is TRBV7-7 and J is TRBJ2-5, with D uncertain. Input material: memory CD4+ T cells from blood. CDR3 bases: TGTGCCAGCAGCTTTGGCAGTCCCTCAGAGACCCAGTACTTC. It yields the protein CASSFGSPSETQYF.